This T cell receptor beta chain was profiled in a study of blood T cell repertoires in COVID-19. Measured with immunoSEQ multiplex PCR; TCRdb has only the in-frame clones, and not every one. The table records over 200,000 clones, about 87% of them present only once. Germline V gene data show CDR1 as MNHNS and CDR2 as SASEGT. V was clipped by 0 bases and J by 5 bases; unmatched bases: 11. The CDR3 covers 18 residues. The sequence derives from a woman in her 50s with acute or convalescent COVID-19. The chain couples TRBV6-1 to TRBJ2-3, with 10 bases matching TRBD2. Sequenced material: peripheral blood. The CDR3 loop reads CASSEAKPLAGAGDTQYF. CDR3 in DNA: TGTGCCAGCAGTGAAGCAAAGCCCCTAGCGGGAGCTGGAGATACGCAGTATTTT.